This T cell receptor beta chain comes out of a study of cytomegalovirus exposure and HLA in healthy donors. The PCR ran on 60 Vbeta and 13 Jbeta primers. Clones were read by immunoSEQ multiplex PCR, and TCRdb kept only the in-frame ones, dropping some. The table includes roughly 80,000 clones, 81% detected once. Germline lookup yields CDR1 ENHRY and CDR2 SYGVKD. J was trimmed by 2 bases and V by 0 bases; bases with no gene match: 24. This CDR3 region has 22 residues. Sample: PBMCs. This receptor was identified in a woman in her twenties or thirties in good health and CMV-seronegative. The genes are TRBV10-3 and TRBJ2-7; 8 nucleotides align to TRBD2. The CDR3 spells CAISESWSVAPGGLAETYEQYF. The CDR3 DNA follows: TGTGCCATCAGTGAGTCTTGGTCCGTCGCCCCCGGAGGACTAGCAGAAACCTACGAGCAGTACTTC.